This T cell receptor beta chain was recovered during a study of radiation and T cells in renal cell carcinoma. Study-wide background: Nephrectomy followed 15 Gy stereotactic body radiation by 4 weeks. Study-level points and caveats: From baseline, blood top tumor clonotypes peaked at 2 weeks post-radiation. Pretreatment tumor biopsies were lacking, so baseline clonotypes are unknown.

Time point indicated: blood 2 weeks post-SBRT. Treatment denoted: 15 Gy SBRT to primary tumor, nephrectomy 4 weeks later. After SBRT, blood was collected at 2 and 4 weeks, plus baseline. Clones were sequenced by immunoSEQ multiplex PCR, and TCRdb holds only the in-frame ones, with some missing. The table records roughly 140,000 clones, around 90% of them present only once. Comments on this clone: Its specificity is not known.

The receptor was derived from a woman aged 50 to 60 with renal cell carcinoma. The starting material was blood, obtained from a patient whose treatment included radiotherapy and nephrectomy.

CDR3 sequence reads: CAWSGSEWTPLHF. In DNA form, the CDR3 reads TGTGCCTGGAGTGGTTCAGAGTGGACACCCCTCCACTTT. The chain joins TRBV30 to TRBJ1-6; the D is unclear. Germline CDR1 GTSNPN, CDR2 SVGIG (reference sequence). Trimming left V 1 base short and J 11 bases short, with 12 bases between. The CDR3 loop spans 13 amino acids.